A single sample gave rise to the 10 T cell receptor delta chains below, sequenced in a study of γδ T cells in repeated Plasmodium falciparum infection. TCRdb used CATT to re-call clones from the multiplex PCR reads. The data show roughly 86,000 delta-chain clones, 1.4% seen once. Bulk repertoires came from Vgamma9/Vdelta2+ or Vdelta2-negative gammadelta T cells flow-sorted from PBMC. Sequenced: gamma-delta T cells from blood. The receptors come from a pool of human donors (malaria-infected and uninfected, not separated).

In its sample, this clone was seen a few times. Since a far larger clone is one base different, this is likely a read error. J is TRDJ2 and V is TRDV1; 8 nucleotides agree with TRDD3. TCRdb does not report a J gene; here it was assigned by matching the DNA to germline references. Trimming cost V 4 bases and J 0 bases; bases outside gene matches: 13. The CDR3 consists of 19 residues. In germline, CDR1 is TSWWSYY, CDR2 QGS. CDR3 residues: CALGASPPGGPALTAQLFF. The CDR3 bases are TGTGCTCTTGGGGCGTCTCCCCCTGGGGGACCAGCTTTGACAGCACAACTCTTCTTT.

Comment on this clone: TCRdb's protein, taken from a much larger clone, differs from this DNA's translation at residue 10, likely owing to a read error; the protein displayed comes from the DNA. The chain uses TRDV2 and TRDJ3, with D perhaps TRDD3 (5 bases). The J gene is not listed in TCRdb, so it was assigned here from a DNA match to germline. The CDR3 totals 23 residues. V was trimmed by 0 bases and J by 0 bases, leaving 26 bases between them. Looked up from germline, CDR1 is GEAIGNYY and CDR2 is EKD. CDR3 nucleotide sequence: TGTGCCTGTGACACCGCGGGCCGGGGGGTTAGCCCAGAAAGCTCCTGGGACACCCGACAGATGTTTTTC. Amino acids: CACDTAGRGVSPESSWDTRQMFF.

This clone was counted a few times. For this DNA, TCRdb reports the protein of a much larger clone, which diverges at residue 13, most likely from a read error; the protein presented here is translated directly from the DNA. The rearrangement joins TRDV2 to TRDJ1; TRDD3 might be the D (5 bases). No J gene was available from TCRdb, and it was assigned here by a germline match of the DNA. CDR3 size: 19 residues. Germline values: CDR1 GEAIGNYY, CDR2 EKD. V was shortened by 3 bases and J by 3 bases, with 28 bases between the two germline ends. The CDR3 DNA sequence: TGTGCCTGTGACTTAGTCACTGGAAGAGGGGTTTTGTGTGCCGATAAACTCATCTTT. Its protein product is CACDLVTGRGVLCADKLIF.

This clone was seen a handful of times. The TCRdb protein, from a much larger clone, departs from this DNA's translation at residue 9, likely by read error; the protein shown derives from the DNA. The chain recombines TRDV3 with TRDJ1; no firm D call. Per the germline V gene, CDR1 is TVYSNPD and CDR2 is GDNSRS (reference sequence). CDR3 length equals 10 residues. This CDR3 is CAQTTDKLTF. In DNA form, the CDR3 reads TGTGCCCAAACTACCGATAAACTCACCTTT.

On this clone: The TCRdb record carries a much larger clone's protein, which differs from this DNA's translation at residue 17; a read error is the likely cause, and the protein listed here is the DNA translation. The chain uses TRDV1 and TRDJ1, with TRDD3 matching 9 bases. The J gene was missing in TCRdb and was found by matching the end of the DNA to germline. The CDR3 is 21 residues long. CDR1 and CDR2 from the germline V gene are TSWWSYY and QGS. The CDR3 DNA reads as TGTGCTCTTGGAACGGCCTTCCCATTACTGGGGGACCCTTGGTACACCAATAAACTCATCTTT. Translated, it gives CALGTAFPLLGDPWYTNKLIF.

Details on this clone: A far larger clone is a single base away, which makes a read error likely. In the same sample, other DNA sequences code for this CDR3. The chain uses TRDV1 and TRDJ1, with 8 bases matching TRDD3. Assignment of the J gene here rests on matching the DNA to germline, because TCRdb gives none. CDR3 length equals 21 residues. Germline V gene lookup returns CDR1 TSWWSYY and CDR2 QGS. The CDR3 nucleotides read TGCGCTCTTGGGGAATTGGCCTTCCCGAATACTGGGGGCACTTACACCGATAAACTCATCTTT. Translated, it gives CALGELAFPNTGGTYTDKLIF.

Comment on this clone: The TCRdb record carries a much larger clone's protein, which differs from this DNA's translation at residue 5; a read error is the likely cause, and the protein listed here is the DNA translation. The rearrangement joins TRDV2 to TRDJ2, with 13 bases matching TRDD3. As TCRdb names no J gene, one was assigned here on the basis of a DNA match to germline. V lost 3 bases, J lost 5 bases, and 8 bases stayed unmatched. Germline lookup yields CDR1 GEAIGNYY and CDR2 EKD. The CDR3 sequence is 17 residues long. Here the CDR3 reads CACDRVLGDTETAQLFF. The CDR3 nucleotides read TGTGCCTGTGACCGCGTACTGGGGGATACGGAAACAGCACAACTCTTCTTT.

In this sample, this clone turned up a few times. The protein in TCRdb stems from a much larger clone and differs at residue 11 from this DNA's translation, likely a read error; here the protein is translated from the DNA. The J gene is TRDJ1, the V gene TRDV1, with 7 bases fitting TRDD3. The germline V gene has CDR1 TSWWSYY and CDR2 QGS. The CDR3 sequence is 23 residues long. V was pared by 1 base and J by 4 bases, with 30 bases of the junction left unmatched. CDR3 region: CALGEPGGFPSGFVGGGFDKLIF. The CDR3 nucleotides read TGTGCTCTTGGGGAACCCGGGGGATTTCCTTCTGGATTCGTTGGTGGGGGGTTCGATAAACTCATCTTT.

The table lists this clone with a few counts. This is likely an artifact of a read error, given a far larger clone one base away. Other nucleotide sequences from this sample produce the same CDR3. V gene assignment gives TRDV1, but the J gene was left uncalled; the table calls TRDD3, which could not be checked here. This CDR3 is 22 amino acids long. CDR1 is TSWWSYY, CDR2 QGS, per germline. The CDR3 DNA is TGTGCTCTTGGGTCATCCTTCCTACGTTATAGGGGGGCCCGAGGGAACACCGATAAGCTCATCTTT. Protein product: CALGSSFLRYRGARGNTDKLIF.

Remarks on this clone: With a far larger clone one base away, a read error is the likely cause. Other DNA sequences of this sample code for an identical CDR3. V and J are TRDV1 and TRDJ4; either TRDD1 or TRDD3 may supply D (5 bases each). TCRdb gives no J gene; it was assigned here by matching the DNA to germline. This CDR3 region has 23 residues. Germline V gene lookup returns CDR1 TSWWSYY and CDR2 QGS. CDR3 sequence: CALGELISSPIYEIWDLTGPLIF. DNA of the CDR3: TGCGCTCTTGGGGAACTAATTAGTAGCCCAATATACGAAATCTGGGATTTGACGGGACCCCTGATCTTT.